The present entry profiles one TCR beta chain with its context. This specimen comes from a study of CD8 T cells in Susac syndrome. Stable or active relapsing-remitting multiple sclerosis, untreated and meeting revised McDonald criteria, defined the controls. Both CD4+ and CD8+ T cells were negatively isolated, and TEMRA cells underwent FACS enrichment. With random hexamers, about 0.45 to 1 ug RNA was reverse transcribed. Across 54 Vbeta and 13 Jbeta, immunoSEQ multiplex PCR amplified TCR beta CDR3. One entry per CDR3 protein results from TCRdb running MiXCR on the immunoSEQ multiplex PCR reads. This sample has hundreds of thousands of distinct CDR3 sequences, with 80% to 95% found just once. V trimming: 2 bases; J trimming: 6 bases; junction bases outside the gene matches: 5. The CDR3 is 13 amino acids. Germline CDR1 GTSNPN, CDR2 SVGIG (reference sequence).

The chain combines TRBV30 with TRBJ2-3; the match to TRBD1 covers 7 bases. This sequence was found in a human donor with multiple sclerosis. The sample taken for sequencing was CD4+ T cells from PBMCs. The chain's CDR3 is CAWSIKGADTQYF. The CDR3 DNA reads TGTGCCTGGAGTATAAAGGGGGCGGATACGCAGTATTTT. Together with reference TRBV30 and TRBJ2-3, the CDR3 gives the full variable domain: SQTIHQWPATLVQPVGSPLSLECTVEGTSNPNLYWYRQAAGRGLQLLFYSVGIGQISSEVPQNLSASRPQDRQFILSSKKLLLSDSGFYLCAWSIKGADTQYFGPGTRLTVL.